A selection of T cell receptor beta chains follows, all from one sample in a study of shared clonotypes between healthy human individuals. Sequenced by immunoSEQ multiplex PCR; TCRdb stores in-frame clones only, minus some. The sample records roughly 400,000 clones, 90% to 97% being singletons. The source material was memory CD8+ T cells sorted from blood. These receptors all come from a man between 25 and 39 years old in good health. CDR3s leave out the opening cysteine and the closing phenylalanine or tryptophan. Clone sizes are given selectively: once, few, many, or a class where the clone is expanded.

clone_size | j_call | v_call | cdr3_aa
- | TRBJ1-1 | TRBV6-6 | ASRPGGNTEAF
- | TRBJ2-1 | TRBV19 | ASSIEGRNEQF
- | TRBJ2-1 | TRBV19 | ASSITPAYNEQF
- | TRBJ1-4 | TRBV25-1 | ASRRTGVEEKLF
- | TRBJ2-7 | TRBV7-2 | ASSLEGLAGSQKVYEQY
- | TRBJ1-5 | TRBV11-2 | ASSPTDSTQPQH
once | TRBJ2-3 | TRBV7-3 | ASSLTGVLAGGSDTQY
once | TRBJ1-2 | TRBV5-1 | ASSSDRGSNYGYT
- | TRBJ2-1 | TRBV10-2 | ASGLAGARRPEQF
- | TRBJ2-7 | TRBV19 | ASSLTGTYEQY
- | TRBJ2-7 | TRBV5-8 | ASSFGWGGRGSYEQY
- | TRBJ1-2 | TRBV27 | ASSPDRQGANYGYT
- | TRBJ2-3 | TRBV6-1 | ASSTVSTDTQY
- | TRBJ2-1 | TRBV5-6 | ASTSGTVRGEQF
- | TRBJ2-7 | TRBV30 | AWATSSGIHEQY